This TCR beta chain was captured in a study of cytomegalovirus exposure and HLA in healthy donors. About the research overall: The Caucasian-associated ancestry cluster contained 81% of the 300 to 400 genotyped donors.

The CDR3 extends over 14 amino acids. Looked up from germline, CDR1 is MNHEY and CDR2 is SMNVEV (reference sequence). Trimming removed 4 bases from V and 1 base from J, with 10 bases in between. General study findings and limits: TCR beta V- and J-gene trimming, according to a later analysis, was linked to a missense DCLRE1C variant. Reportedly, HLA-A and HLA-B alleles of most subjects were accurately predicted from TCR beta. It was 164 TCR beta chains that were listed as cytomegalovirus-associated.

On this clone itself: The antigen is undetermined.

PCR amplification relied on 60 Vbeta primers (plus 13 Jbeta primers). Sequenced by immunoSEQ multiplex PCR; TCRdb stores in-frame clones only, minus some. The listing contains approximately 40,000 clones. The chain carries TRBV27 and TRBJ1-1; no definite D call. Sequencing was carried out using PBMCs. The receptor was isolated from a human donor in good health. The CDR3 protein is CASSSPHRNTEAFF. For the CDR3, the DNA is TGTGCCAGCAGTTCCCCCCACAGGAACACTGAAGCTTTCTTT.